This TCR beta chain was captured by sequencing in a study of graft-versus-host responses after intestinal transplantation. The CDR3 totals 16 residues. Germline lookup yields CDR1 SGHTA and CDR2 FQGTGA. V dropped 2 bases and J dropped 3; count of bases not matched to a gene: 6. The study's findings and limits: Within allografts, high graft-versus-host to host-versus-graft clonal ratios were seen among patients with graft-donor T cell macrochimerism.

Generated by immunoSEQ multiplex PCR, the TCRdb table keeps only in-frame clones and is missing some. The data contain tens of thousands of clones, around 92% of them singletons. Turning to this clone: The antigen remains undetermined.

Sequencing was performed on unstimulated CD8+ T cells sorted from spleen or lymph node cells, taken before intestinal transplant. This clonotype originated in a human donor who received an intestinal transplant. The genes are TRBV7-3 and TRBJ2-2; TRBD2 aligns across 7 bases. This chain's CDR3 is CASSLLGLVDTGELFF. As DNA, the CDR3 is TGTGCCAGCAGCTTACTAGGACTAGTCGACACCGGGGAGCTGTTTTTT.